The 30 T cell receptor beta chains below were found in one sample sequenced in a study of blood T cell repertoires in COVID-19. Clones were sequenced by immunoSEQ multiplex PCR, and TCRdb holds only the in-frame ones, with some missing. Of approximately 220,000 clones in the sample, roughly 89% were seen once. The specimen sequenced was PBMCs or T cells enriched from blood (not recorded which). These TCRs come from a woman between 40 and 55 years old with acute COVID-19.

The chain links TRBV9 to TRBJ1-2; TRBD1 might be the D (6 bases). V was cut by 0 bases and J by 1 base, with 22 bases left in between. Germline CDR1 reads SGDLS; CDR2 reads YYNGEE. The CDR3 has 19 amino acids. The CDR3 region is CASSVEGGGRGASNYGYTF. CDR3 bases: TGTGCCAGCAGCGTAGAGGGTGGTGGCAGGGGCGCTAGTAACTATGGCTACACCTTC.

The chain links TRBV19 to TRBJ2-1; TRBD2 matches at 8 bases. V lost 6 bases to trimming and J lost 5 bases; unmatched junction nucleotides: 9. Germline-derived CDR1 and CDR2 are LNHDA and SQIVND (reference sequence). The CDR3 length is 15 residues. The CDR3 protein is CASRLPGLDHNEQFF. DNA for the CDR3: TGTGCCAGTAGGCTACCGGGACTAGATCACAATGAGCAGTTCTTC.

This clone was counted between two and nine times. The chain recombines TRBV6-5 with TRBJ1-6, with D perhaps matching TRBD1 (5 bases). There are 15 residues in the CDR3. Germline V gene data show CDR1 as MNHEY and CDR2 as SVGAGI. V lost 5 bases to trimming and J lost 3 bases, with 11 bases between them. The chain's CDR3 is CASSPRRGYNSPLHF. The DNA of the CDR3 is TGTGCCAGCAGTCCCCGGAGGGGCTATAATTCACCCCTCCACTTT.

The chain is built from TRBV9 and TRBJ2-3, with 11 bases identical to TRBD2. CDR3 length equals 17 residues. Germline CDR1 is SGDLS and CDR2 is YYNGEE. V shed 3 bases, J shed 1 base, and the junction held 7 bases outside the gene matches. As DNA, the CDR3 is TGTGCCAGCAGCGGGAGGGAGACTAGCGGGGGCACAGATACGCAGTATTTT. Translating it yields CASSGRETSGGTDTQYF.

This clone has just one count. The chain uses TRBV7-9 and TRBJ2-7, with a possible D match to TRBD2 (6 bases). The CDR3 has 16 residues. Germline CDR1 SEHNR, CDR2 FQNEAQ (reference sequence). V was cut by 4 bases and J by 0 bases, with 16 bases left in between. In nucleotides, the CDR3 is TGTGCCAGCAGCTCGAACCGGGAGCGGGCCTCCTACGAGCAGTACTTC. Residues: CASSSNRERASYEQYF.

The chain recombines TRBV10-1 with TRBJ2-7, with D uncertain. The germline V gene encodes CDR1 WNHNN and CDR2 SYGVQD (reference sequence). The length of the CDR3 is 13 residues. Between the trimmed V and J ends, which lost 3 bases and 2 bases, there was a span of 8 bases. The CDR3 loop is CASSDGRTYEQYF. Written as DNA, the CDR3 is TGCGCCAGCAGTGACGGCAGGACCTACGAGCAGTACTTC.

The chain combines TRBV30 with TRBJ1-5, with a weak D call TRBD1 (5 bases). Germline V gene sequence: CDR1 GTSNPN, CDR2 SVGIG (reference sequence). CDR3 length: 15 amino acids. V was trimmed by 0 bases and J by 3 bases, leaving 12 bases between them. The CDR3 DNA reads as TGTGCCTGGAGTGTCGGGGGGACCAACAATCAGCCCCAGCATTTT. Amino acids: CAWSVGGTNNQPQHF.

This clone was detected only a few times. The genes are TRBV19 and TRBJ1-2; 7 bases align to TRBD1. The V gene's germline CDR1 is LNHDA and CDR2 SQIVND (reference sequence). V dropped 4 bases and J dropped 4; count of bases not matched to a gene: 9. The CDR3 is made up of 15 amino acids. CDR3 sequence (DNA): TGTGCCAGTAGTAAAGGGGGACAGCTGCTCTATGGCTACACCTTC. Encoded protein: CASSKGGQLLYGYTF.

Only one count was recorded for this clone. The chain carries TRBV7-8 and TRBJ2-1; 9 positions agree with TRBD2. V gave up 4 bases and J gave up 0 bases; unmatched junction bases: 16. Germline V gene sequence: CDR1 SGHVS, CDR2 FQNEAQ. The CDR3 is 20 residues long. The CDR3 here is CASSSPAGSGGGSSYNEQFF. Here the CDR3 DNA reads TGTGCCAGCAGCTCCCCCGCTGGTAGCGGGGGCGGGAGCTCCTACAATGAGCAGTTCTTC.

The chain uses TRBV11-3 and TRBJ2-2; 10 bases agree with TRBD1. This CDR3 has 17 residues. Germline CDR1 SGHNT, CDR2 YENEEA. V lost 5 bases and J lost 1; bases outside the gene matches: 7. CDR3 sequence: CASSRGTGVVNTGELFF. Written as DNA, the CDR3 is TGTGCCAGCAGCCGCGGGACAGGGGTAGTGAACACCGGGGAGCTGTTTTTT.

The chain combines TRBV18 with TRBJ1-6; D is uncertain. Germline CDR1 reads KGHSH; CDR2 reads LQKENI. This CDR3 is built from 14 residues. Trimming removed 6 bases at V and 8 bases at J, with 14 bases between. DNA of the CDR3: TGTGCCAGCTCTAACAGCCTGGGTGATTCACCCCTCCACTTT. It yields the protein CASSNSLGDSPLHF.

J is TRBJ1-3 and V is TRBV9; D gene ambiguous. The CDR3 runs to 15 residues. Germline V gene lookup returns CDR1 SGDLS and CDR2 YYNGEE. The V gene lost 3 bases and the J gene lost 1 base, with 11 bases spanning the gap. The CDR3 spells CASSESGTSGNTIYF. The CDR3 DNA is TGTGCCAGCAGCGAGAGTGGTACGTCTGGAAACACCATATATTTT.

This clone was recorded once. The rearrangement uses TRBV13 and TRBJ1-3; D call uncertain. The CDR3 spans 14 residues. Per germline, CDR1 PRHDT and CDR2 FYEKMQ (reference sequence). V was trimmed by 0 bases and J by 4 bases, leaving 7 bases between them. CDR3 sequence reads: CASSLGARGNTIYF. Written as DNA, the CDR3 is TGTGCCAGCAGCTTAGGGGCTAGAGGAAACACCATATATTTT.

The CDR3 region has the DNA TGTGCCAGCAGTTTATTTTGGGACAGGGGATTGCAAGAGACCCAGTACTTC. This encodes CASSLFWDRGLQETQYF. The chain has TRBV27 and TRBJ2-5; the match to TRBD1 covers 10 bases. CDR1 MNHEY and CDR2 SMNVEV come from the germline V gene (reference sequence). V dropped 1 base and J dropped 2; count of bases not matched to a gene: 7. This CDR3 spans 17 amino acids.

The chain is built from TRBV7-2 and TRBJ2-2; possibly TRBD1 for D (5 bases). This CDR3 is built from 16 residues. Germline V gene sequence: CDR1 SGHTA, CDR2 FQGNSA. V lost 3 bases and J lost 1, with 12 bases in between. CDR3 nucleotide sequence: TGTGCCAGCAGCTTGGGGCCACTAAAGAACACCGGGGAGCTGTTTTTT. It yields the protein CASSLGPLKNTGELFF.

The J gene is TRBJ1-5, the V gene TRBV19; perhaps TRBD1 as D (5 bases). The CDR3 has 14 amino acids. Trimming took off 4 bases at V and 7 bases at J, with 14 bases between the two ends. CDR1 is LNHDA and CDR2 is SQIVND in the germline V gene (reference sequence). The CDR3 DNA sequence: TGTGCCAGTAGTAATCAGGGCCATGACCAGCCCCAGCATTTT. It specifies CASSNQGHDQPQHF.

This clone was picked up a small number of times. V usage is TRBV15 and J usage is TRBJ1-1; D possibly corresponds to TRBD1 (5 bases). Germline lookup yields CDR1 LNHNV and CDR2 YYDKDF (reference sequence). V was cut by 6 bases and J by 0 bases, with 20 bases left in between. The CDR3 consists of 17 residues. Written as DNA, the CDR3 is TGTGCCACCAGGGGTGGGACTTTAAAAAGTATGAACACTGAAGCTTTCTTT. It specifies CATRGGTLKSMNTEAFF.

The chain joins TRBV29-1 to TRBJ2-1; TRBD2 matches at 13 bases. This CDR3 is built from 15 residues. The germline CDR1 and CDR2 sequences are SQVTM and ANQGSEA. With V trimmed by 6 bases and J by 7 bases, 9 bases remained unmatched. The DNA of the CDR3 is TGCAGCGTCGTACCACTAGCGGGGGGGCAGAATGAGCAGTTCTTC. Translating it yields CSVVPLAGGQNEQFF.

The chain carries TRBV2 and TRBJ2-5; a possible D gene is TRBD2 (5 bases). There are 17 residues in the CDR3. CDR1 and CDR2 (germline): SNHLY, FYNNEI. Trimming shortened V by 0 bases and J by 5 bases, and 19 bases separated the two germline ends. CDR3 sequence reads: CASSEATLRALGETQYF. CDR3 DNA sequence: TGTGCCAGCAGTGAAGCGACGCTGAGGGCCCTAGGGGAGACCCAGTACTTC.

CDR3 residues: CASSVVAGIDTEAFF. The CDR3 region has the DNA TGTGCCAGCAGCGTAGTGGCGGGGATTGACACTGAAGCTTTCTTT. The gene calls are TRBV9 and TRBJ1-1; no definite D call. Per germline, CDR1 SGDLS and CDR2 YYNGEE. The CDR3 runs to 15 residues. V was cut by 0 bases and J by 3 bases, with 12 bases left in between.

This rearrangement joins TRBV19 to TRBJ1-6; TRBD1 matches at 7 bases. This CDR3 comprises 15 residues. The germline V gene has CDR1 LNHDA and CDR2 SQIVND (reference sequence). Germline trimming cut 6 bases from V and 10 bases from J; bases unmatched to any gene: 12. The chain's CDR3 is CASSPDRELESPLHF. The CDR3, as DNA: TGTGCCAGTAGCCCCGACAGGGAACTCGAGTCACCCCTCCACTTT.

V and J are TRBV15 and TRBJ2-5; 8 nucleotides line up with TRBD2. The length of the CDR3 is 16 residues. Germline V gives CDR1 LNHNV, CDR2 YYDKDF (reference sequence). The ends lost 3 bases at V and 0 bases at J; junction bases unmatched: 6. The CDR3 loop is CATSSPQRGYQETQYF. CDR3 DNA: TGTGCCACCAGCAGTCCCCAGCGGGGGTACCAAGAGACCCAGTACTTC.

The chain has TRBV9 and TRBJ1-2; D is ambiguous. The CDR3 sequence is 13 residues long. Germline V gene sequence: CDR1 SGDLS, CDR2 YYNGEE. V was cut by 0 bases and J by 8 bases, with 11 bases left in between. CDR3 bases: TGTGCCAGCAGCGTAGGAGGGTTAAACGGCTACACCTTC. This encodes CASSVGGLNGYTF.

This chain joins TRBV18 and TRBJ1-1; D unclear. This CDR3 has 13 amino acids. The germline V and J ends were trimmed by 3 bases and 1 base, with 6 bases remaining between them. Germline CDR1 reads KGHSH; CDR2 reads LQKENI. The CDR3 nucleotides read TGTGCCAGCTCACCGGAGCAGAACACTGAAGCTTTCTTT. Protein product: CASSPEQNTEAFF.

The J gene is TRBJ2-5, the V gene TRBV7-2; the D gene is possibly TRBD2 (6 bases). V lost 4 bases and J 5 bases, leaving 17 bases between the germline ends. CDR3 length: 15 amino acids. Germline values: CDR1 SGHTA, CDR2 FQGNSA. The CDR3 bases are TGTGCCAGCAGCTCGATAGTTTCCCGGGGGGAGACCCAGTACTTC. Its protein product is CASSSIVSRGETQYF.

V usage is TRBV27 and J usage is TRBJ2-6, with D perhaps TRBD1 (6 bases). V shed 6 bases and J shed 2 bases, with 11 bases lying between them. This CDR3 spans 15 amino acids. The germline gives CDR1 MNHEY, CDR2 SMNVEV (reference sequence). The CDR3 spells CASRVGATGANVLTF. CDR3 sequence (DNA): TGTGCCAGCAGAGTGGGGGCCACTGGGGCCAACGTCCTGACTTTC.

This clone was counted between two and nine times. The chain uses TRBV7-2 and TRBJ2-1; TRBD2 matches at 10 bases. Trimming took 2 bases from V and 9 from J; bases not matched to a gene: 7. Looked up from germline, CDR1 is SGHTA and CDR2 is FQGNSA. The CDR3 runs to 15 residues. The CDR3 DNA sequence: TGTGCCAGCAGCTTAATCAGCGGGGGGGCCGGTGAGCAGTTCTTC. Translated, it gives CASSLISGGAGEQFF.

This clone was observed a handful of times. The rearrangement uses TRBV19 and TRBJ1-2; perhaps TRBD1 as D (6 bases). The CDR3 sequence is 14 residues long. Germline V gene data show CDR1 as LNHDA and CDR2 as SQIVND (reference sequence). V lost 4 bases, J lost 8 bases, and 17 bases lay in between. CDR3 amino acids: CASSTSWGGYGYTF. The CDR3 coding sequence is TGTGCCAGTAGTACCTCCTGGGGGGGCTACGGCTACACCTTC.

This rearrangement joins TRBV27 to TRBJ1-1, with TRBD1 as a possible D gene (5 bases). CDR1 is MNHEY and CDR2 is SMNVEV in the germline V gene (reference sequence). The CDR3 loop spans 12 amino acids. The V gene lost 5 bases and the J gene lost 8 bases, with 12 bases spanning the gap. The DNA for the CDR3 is TGTGCCAGCAGTCCGGGGACTACCGAAGCTTTCTTT. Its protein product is CASSPGTTEAFF.

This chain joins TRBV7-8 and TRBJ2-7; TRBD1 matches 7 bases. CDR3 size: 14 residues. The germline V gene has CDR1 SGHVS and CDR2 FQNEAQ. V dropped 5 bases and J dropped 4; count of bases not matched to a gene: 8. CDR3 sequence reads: CASSPPGTVYEQYV. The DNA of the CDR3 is TGTGCCAGCAGCCCTCCCGGGACAGTTTACGAGCAGTACGTC.